This record concerns one TCR beta chain sequence. Trimming cost V 0 bases and J 0 bases, with 10 bases left between them. In germline, CDR1 is SGDLS, CDR2 YYNGEE. The CDR3 runs 16 residues. The sample originates from a study of PD-L1 blockade in urothelial cancer. The overall study: Patients previously received 0 to 3 chemotherapy regimens. T cell content in blood samples showed a median of around 140,000. The authors examined blood 3 weeks (second dose) and 6 weeks after treatment start.

Time point in this sample: peripheral blood 6 weeks after treatment start. The diagnosis in patients was locally advanced or metastatic urothelial carcinoma. The repertoire was sequenced with immunoSEQ multiplex PCR; TCRdb's copy has only in-frame clones and lacks some. The sample holds fewer than 85,000 clones, roughly 90% seen once. The source of this sequence is a man aged 55 to 70 with urothelial cancer. The specimen comprised PBMCs, sampled around atezolizumab (anti-PD-L1) treatment. This rearrangement joins TRBV9 to TRBJ1-3; D is undetermined. The CDR3 DNA sequence: TGTGCCAGCAGCGTAGGCCGGGTGGACTCTGGAAACACCATATATTTT. It yields the protein CASSVGRVDSGNTIYF.